One sample yielded the 12 T cell receptor beta chains listed below, sequenced in a study of T cells in localized non-small cell lung cancer (dated by TCRdb to between 2020 and 2021). Library preparation used the immunoSEQ multiplex PCR assay. Entries here come from immuneACCESS through TCRdb and include only in-frame sequences with V and J called. Some clones fail to appear in such tables; in the studies checked, an unresolved V gene covers under half of the shortfall, and the cause of the remainder is unknown. This sample lists thousands of clones; around 36% were detected once. Roughly 15% of the sample goes to the ten largest clones. Sample: lung tumor tissue, taken before any cancer treatment. The receptors stem from a man between 40 and 70 years old with stage II lung adenocarcinoma.

The chain uses TRBV6-8 and TRBJ2-3; no clear D gene. The CDR3 spans 15 residues. Per germline, CDR1 MNHGY and CDR2 SAAAGT. Trimming cost V 4 bases and J 4 bases, with 15 bases left between them. The CDR3 here is CASSFFASSSDTQYF. In nucleotides, the CDR3 is TGTGCCAGCAGTTTTTTCGCTAGTAGCTCAGATACGCAGTATTTT.

In this sample, this clone turned up once. The rearrangement links TRBV19 to TRBJ2-3, with D perhaps TRBD2 (5 bases). This CDR3 region has 14 residues. From germline, CDR1 is LNHDA and CDR2 SQIVND (reference sequence). The V end was cut by 5 bases, the J end by 2 bases, with 11 bases between. The CDR3 DNA is TGTGCCAGTAGTGTGGACTCGTTCACAGATACGCAGTATTTT. This encodes CASSVDSFTDTQYF.

The chain links TRBV9 to TRBJ1-6; D not resolved. Germline V gene data show CDR1 as SGDLS and CDR2 as YYNGEE. V lost 4 bases and J lost 7, with 9 bases in between. The CDR3 sequence is 13 residues long. CDR3 residues: CASSQSGNSPLHF. CDR3 sequence (DNA): TGTGCCAGCAGCCAAAGTGGGAATTCACCCCTCCACTTT. Based on the CDR3 plus reference TRBV9 and TRBJ1-6, the full variable domain is DSGVTQTPKHLITATGQRVTLRCSPRSGDLSVYWYQQSLDQGLQFLIQYYNGEERAKGNILERFSAQQFPDLHSELNLSSLELGDSALYFCASSQSGNSPLHFGNGTRLTVT.

This clone was detected only a few times. The rearrangement uses TRBV6-8 and TRBJ1-5; no reliable D call. Germline V gives CDR1 MNHGY, CDR2 SAAAGT. CDR3 length equals 14 residues. V lost 4 bases and J lost 0, with 7 bases in between. CDR3 DNA: TGTGCCAGCAGTTCAGTGGATAGCAATCAGCCCCAGCATTTT. This sequence encodes CASSSVDSNQPQHF.

This chain uses TRBV11-3 with TRBJ2-2; the D gene is possibly TRBD2 (5 bases). Deletions cut 5 bases from V and 4 bases from J, with 14 bases between. This CDR3 has 15 amino acids. Germline loops: CDR1 SGHNT, CDR2 YENEEA. The CDR3 nucleotides are TGTGCCAGCAGCCTGACTAAGGATGGCACCGGGGAGCTGTTTTTT. Its protein is CASSLTKDGTGELFF.

This clone is classed as large. The chain has TRBV14 and TRBJ2-1; D may be TRBD1 (5 bases). The CDR3 is made up of 16 amino acids. Trimming removed 4 bases at V and 1 base at J, with 14 bases between. Germline V gene data show CDR1 as SGHDN and CDR2 as FVKESK. The CDR3 region has the DNA TGTGCCAGCAGCCTCGGGCAGGGCAGGTCCTACAATGAGCAGTTCTTC. Translation: CASSLGQGRSYNEQFF. The full variable domain, completed using reference TRBV14 and TRBJ2-1, is EAGVTQFPSHSVIEKGQTVTLRCDPISGHDNLYWYRRVMGKEIKFLLHFVKESKQDESGMPNNRFLAERTGGTYSTLKVQPAELEDSGVYFCASSLGQGRSYNEQFFGPGTRLTVL.

The sample holds one count of this clone. V and J are TRBV19 and TRBJ1-5; 10 bases line up with TRBD1. V trimming: 4 bases; J trimming: 6 bases; junction bases outside the gene matches: 6. Germline V gene sequence: CDR1 LNHDA, CDR2 SQIVND (reference sequence). CDR3 size: 15 residues. The CDR3 DNA is TGTGCCAGTAGTAGGGGACAGGGGATTAGTCAGCCCCAGCATTTT. This encodes CASSRGQGISQPQHF.

A few counts support this clone. The V call is TRBV9, the J call TRBJ2-2, with 7 positions matching TRBD1. CDR3 length: 16 residues. V lost 4 bases, J lost 2 bases, and 8 bases stayed unmatched. The germline V gene encodes CDR1 SGDLS and CDR2 YYNGEE. The CDR3 loop reads CASSHRQGRNTGELFF. The CDR3 region has the DNA TGTGCCAGCAGCCATAGACAGGGCAGAAACACCGGGGAGCTGTTTTTT.

The genes are TRBV29-1 and TRBJ1-2; 10 positions match TRBD1. The CDR3 covers 14 residues. V lost 6 bases and J lost 5; bases outside the gene matches: 9. CDR1 SQVTM and CDR2 ANQGSEA come from the germline V gene. CDR3 in DNA: TGCAGCGTCGATCCTCGACAGGGGGCATATGGCTACACCTTC. It specifies CSVDPRQGAYGYTF.

This clone showed up just a few times. The chain recombines TRBV6-8 with TRBJ1-2, with TRBD1 identical over 8 bases. The CDR3 runs 13 residues. The germline gives CDR1 MNHGY, CDR2 SAAAGT. J lost 6 bases, V lost 8 bases, and 8 bases had no gene match. The CDR3 DNA reads as TGTGCCAGCCGTTTAATACAGGGGGATGGCTACACCTTC. This sequence encodes CASRLIQGDGYTF.

This clone was seen a few times. This chain links TRBV30 with TRBJ2-7; 7 positions agree with TRBD1. The CDR3 is made up of 15 amino acids. Germline values: CDR1 GTSNPN, CDR2 SVGIG (reference sequence). J was trimmed by 2 bases and V by 0 bases; bases with no gene match: 7. This chain's CDR3 is CAWSVEGAEAYEQYF. In DNA, the CDR3 is TGTGCCTGGAGTGTAGAGGGGGCAGAAGCCTACGAGCAGTACTTC.

In this sample, this clone turned up a few times. V gene TRBV7-2 combines with J gene TRBJ2-5, with D tentatively TRBD1 (6 bases). The CDR3 is 13 residues long. The germline gives CDR1 SGHTA, CDR2 FQGNSA. Trimming removed 5 bases at V and 2 bases at J, with 9 bases between. CDR3 residues: CASSRGQQETQYF. The CDR3 DNA follows: TGTGCCAGCAGCCGCGGACAGCAAGAGACCCAGTACTTC.